These 7 T cell receptor beta chains were sequenced from one sample in a study of Ad26.COV2.S vaccination and SARS-CoV-2 variants. As to treatment: about 20 received Ad26.COV2.S at low or high dose, single or two shots; five or six received placebo; per-sample allocation not given. Sampling happened 63 days after the first vaccine or placebo injection. This table comes from immunoSEQ multiplex PCR, and its TCRdb copy is limited to in-frame clones, with some not included. In the table there are around 320,000 clones, around 90% of which are singletons. The starting material was peripheral blood, obtained in a trial of Ad26.COV2.S vaccine versus placebo. These receptors were obtained from a person aged 18 to 65 who received the Ad26.COV2.S COVID-19 vaccine or a placebo.

The chain couples TRBV5-1 to TRBJ2-3; 7 nucleotides align to TRBD1. The CDR3 loop spans 16 amino acids. V was clipped by 0 bases and J by 4 bases; unmatched bases: 8. Germline V lookup: CDR1 SGHRS, CDR2 YFSETQ. CDR3: CASSLVVGGPPDTQYF. CDR3 nucleotides: TGCGCCAGCAGCTTGGTGGTAGGGGGCCCCCCAGATACGCAGTATTTT.

V usage is TRBV6-5 and J usage is TRBJ1-5; the D gene is possibly TRBD1 (5 bases). The CDR3 covers 13 residues. Germline CDR1 MNHEY, CDR2 SVGAGI. V lost 7 bases, J lost 6 bases, and 13 bases lay in between. CDR3 sequence: CASTRGDGQPQHF. The CDR3, as DNA: TGTGCCAGCACCCGAGGGGACGGTCAGCCCCAGCATTTT.

V gene TRBV5-6 combines with J gene TRBJ2-7; D call uncertain. The germline CDR1 and CDR2 sequences are SGHDT and YYEEEE. V dropped 0 bases and J dropped 2 bases, with 9 bases sitting between them. The CDR3 length is 14 residues. The CDR3: CASSLVGRTYEQYF. Written as DNA, the CDR3 is TGTGCCAGCAGCTTGGTCGGCAGAACCTACGAGCAGTACTTC.

This chain links TRBV7-9 with TRBJ1-5; D is uncertain. Trimming removed 3 bases at V and 7 bases at J, with 10 bases between. The CDR3 is 13 residues long. The germline CDR1 and CDR2 sequences are SEHNR and FQNEAQ (reference sequence). CDR3 in DNA: TGTGCCAGCAGCTTCCCCGGGCAGCAGCCCCAGCATTTT. It is translated as CASSFPGQQPQHF.

This rearrangement joins TRBV5-1 to TRBJ1-4, with a weak D call TRBD1 (6 bases). This CDR3 region has 15 residues. Germline CDR1 is SGHRS and CDR2 is YFSETQ. Trimming removed 4 bases at V and 7 bases at J, with 17 bases between. CDR3 in amino acids: CASSVWGAEGEKLFF. CDR3 coding DNA: TGCGCCAGCAGCGTGTGGGGGGCTGAGGGTGAAAAACTGTTTTTT. The whole variable domain, remainder taken from reference TRBV5-1 and TRBJ1-4, is KAGVTQTPRYLIKTRGQQVTLSCSPISGHRSVSWYQQTPGQGLQFLFEYFSETQRNKGNFPGRFSGRQFSNSRSEMNVSTLELGDSALYLCASSVWGAEGEKLFFGSGTQLSVL.

The chain is built from TRBV9 and TRBJ2-7, with 8 bases matching TRBD2. With 0 bases clipped from V and 5 bases from J, the junction kept 7 bases outside the gene matches. Germline CDR1 is SGDLS and CDR2 is YYNGEE. The CDR3 has 15 residues. CDR3 coding DNA: TGTGCCAGCAGCGTAGACGGGGGGGCGTCCAACGAGCAGTACTTC. Protein sequence: CASSVDGGASNEQYF.

The gene calls are TRBV5-6 and TRBJ2-1; 7 positions agree with TRBD1. V lost 4 bases, J lost 2 bases, and 6 bases stayed unmatched. Germline V gene data show CDR1 as SGHDT and CDR2 as YYEEEE. The CDR3 loop spans 15 amino acids. CDR3 in amino acids: CASSRNRGTYNEQFF. The CDR3 nucleotides read TGTGCCAGCAGCCGTAACAGGGGAACCTACAATGAGCAGTTCTTC.